The T cell receptor (beta chain) under discussion was sequenced for a study of OX40 agonist ivuxolimab in advanced cancers. General study results and limits: There were also nonresponders showing low normalized T-cell clonal expansion.

Turning to this clone: Its antigen is not identified. This same CDR3 is encoded by further DNA sequences in the sample.

Generated by immunoSEQ multiplex PCR, the TCRdb table keeps only in-frame clones and is missing some. The data contain tens of thousands of clones, 70% to 90% of them singletons. The V and J ends lost 3 bases and 5 bases, in that order; junction bases with no gene match: 5. The germline gives CDR1 SGHRS, CDR2 YFSETQ. CDR3 length equals 14 residues. The receptor's source is an adult with an advanced solid tumor such as melanoma, head and neck, liver or kidney cancer. The rearrangement joins TRBV5-1 to TRBJ2-5; 9 nucleotides agree with TRBD1. The sample here was CD4+ or CD8+ T cells sorted from blood, taken in a trial of the OX40 agonist ivuxolimab. Here the CDR3 reads CASSSTGGQETQYF. The CDR3 nucleotides read TGCGCCAGCAGCTCGACAGGGGGACAGGAGACCCAGTACTTC.